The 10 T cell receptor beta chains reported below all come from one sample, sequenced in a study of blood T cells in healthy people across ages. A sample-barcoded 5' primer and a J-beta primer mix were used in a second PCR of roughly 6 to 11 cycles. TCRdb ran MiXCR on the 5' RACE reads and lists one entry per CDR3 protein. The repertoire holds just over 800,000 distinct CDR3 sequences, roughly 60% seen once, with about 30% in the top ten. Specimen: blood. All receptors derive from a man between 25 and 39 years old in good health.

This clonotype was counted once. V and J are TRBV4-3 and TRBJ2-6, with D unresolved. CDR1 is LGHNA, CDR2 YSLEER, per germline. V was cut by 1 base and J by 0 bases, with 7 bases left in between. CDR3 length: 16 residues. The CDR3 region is CASSQGAVSGANVLTF. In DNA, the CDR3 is TGCGCCAGCAGCCAAGGGGCCGTCTCTGGGGCCAACGTCCTGACTTTC.

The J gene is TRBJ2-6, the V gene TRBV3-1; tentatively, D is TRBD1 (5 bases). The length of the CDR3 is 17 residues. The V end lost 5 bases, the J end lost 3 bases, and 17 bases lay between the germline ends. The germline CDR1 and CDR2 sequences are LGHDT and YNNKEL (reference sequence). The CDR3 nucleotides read TGTGCCAGCAGCTCATCAGACAGAAGATATGGGGCCAACGTCCTGACTTTC. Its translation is CASSSSDRRYGANVLTF.

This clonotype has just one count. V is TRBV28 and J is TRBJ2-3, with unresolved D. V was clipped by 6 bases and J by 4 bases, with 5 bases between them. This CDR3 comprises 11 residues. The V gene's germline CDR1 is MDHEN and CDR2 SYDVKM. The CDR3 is CASSTSDTQYF. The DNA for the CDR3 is TGTGCCAGCAGCACTTCAGATACGCAGTATTTT.

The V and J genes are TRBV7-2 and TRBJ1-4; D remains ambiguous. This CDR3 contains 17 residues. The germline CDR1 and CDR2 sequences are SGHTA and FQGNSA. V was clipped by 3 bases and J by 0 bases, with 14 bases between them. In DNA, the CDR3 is TGTGCCAGCAGCTTTTGGAGTGAGATTGCAACTAATGAAAAACTGTTTTTT. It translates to CASSFWSEIATNEKLFF.

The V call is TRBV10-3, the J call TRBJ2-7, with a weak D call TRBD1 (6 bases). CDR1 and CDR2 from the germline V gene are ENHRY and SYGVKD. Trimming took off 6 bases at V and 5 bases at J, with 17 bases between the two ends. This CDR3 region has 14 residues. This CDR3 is CAISEGQSPHEQYF. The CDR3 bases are TGTGCCATCAGCGAGGGACAAAGCCCCCACGAGCAGTACTTC.

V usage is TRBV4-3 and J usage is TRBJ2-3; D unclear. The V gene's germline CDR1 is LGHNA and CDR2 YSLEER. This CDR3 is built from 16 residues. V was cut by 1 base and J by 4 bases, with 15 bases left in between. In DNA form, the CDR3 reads TGCGCCAGCAGCCAAGGGGTTGCAGGTTTGGCAGATACGCAGTATTTT. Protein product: CASSQGVAGLADTQYF.

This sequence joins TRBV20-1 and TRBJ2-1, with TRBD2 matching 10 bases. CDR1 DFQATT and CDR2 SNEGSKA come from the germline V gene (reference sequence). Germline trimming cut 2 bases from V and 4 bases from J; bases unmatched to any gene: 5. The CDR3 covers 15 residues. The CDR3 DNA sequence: TGCAGTGCTAGAAGAGCTAGCGGGGGTTACAATGAGCAGTTCTTC. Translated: CSARRASGGYNEQFF.

The CDR3 bases are TGTGCCAGCAGGCCCGGTACTAGCACAGATACGCAGTATTTT. This encodes CASRPGTSTDTQYF. V gene TRBV2 combines with J gene TRBJ2-3; D unclear. The CDR3 sequence is 14 residues long. V was trimmed by 6 bases and J by 0 bases, leaving 10 bases between them. CDR1 is SNHLY and CDR2 is FYNNEI in the germline V gene.

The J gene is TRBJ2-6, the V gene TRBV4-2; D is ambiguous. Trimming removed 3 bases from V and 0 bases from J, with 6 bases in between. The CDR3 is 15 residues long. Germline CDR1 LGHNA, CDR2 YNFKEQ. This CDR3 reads CASSHVNSGANVLTF. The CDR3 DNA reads TGTGCCAGCAGCCACGTCAACTCTGGGGCCAACGTCCTGACTTTC.

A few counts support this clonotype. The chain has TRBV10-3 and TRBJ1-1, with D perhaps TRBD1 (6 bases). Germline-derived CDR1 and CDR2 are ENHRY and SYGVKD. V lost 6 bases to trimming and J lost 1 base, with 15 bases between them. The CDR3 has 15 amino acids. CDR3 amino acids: CAISAGQRANTEAFF. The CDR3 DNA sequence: TGTGCCATCAGCGCGGGACAAAGGGCGAACACTGAAGCTTTCTTT.